This TCR beta chain was observed in a study of brain T cells in children with intractable seizures. CDR1 and CDR2 (germline): KGHSH, LQKENI. The ends were cut back, 6 bases at V and 6 bases at J, with 15 bases in the middle. The CDR3 spans 13 residues. TCRdb's copy holds only in-frame clones and misses some; the assay was immunoSEQ multiplex PCR. Seen here are 80,000 or so clones, under 95% observed once, and the top ten hold roughly 24%. This chain joins TRBV18 and TRBJ2-7; D tentatively reads TRBD1 or TRBD2 (5 bases each). The receptor was isolated from a girl aged 2-15 years with Rasmussen encephalitis and intractable seizures. The sequencing used peripheral blood, collected at surgery. The CDR3 spells CASSIGTRIEQYF. CDR3 DNA sequence: TGTGCCAGCTCCATAGGGACCCGGATCGAGCAGTACTTC.